This T cell receptor (beta chain) derives from a study of control samples from healthy donors and cancer patients (dated by TCRdb to 2019 to 2021). Preparation of the library involved the immunoSEQ multiplex PCR assay. The immuneACCESS repertoire file appears here via TCRdb, limited to in-frame rearrangements. These files lack a portion of the clones; in checked studies, under half of the deficit traces to unresolved V genes, and the cause of the others is not known. The sample profile shows some 57,000 clones; over 85% of them were found once. The ten most abundant clones make up roughly 2.3% of the sample. As concerns this clone: Its antigen is unknown. No qualities accompany the bases; no much larger clone lies one base away.

Trimming accounts for 3 bases at V and 0 bases at J, while the number of junction bases matched to no gene is 8. Spanning cysteine to phenylalanine, the CDR3 consists of 17 amino acids. Left in the record is the CDR3 DNA by itself, 51 bases read in frame from the first base. Based on the germline V gene (reference sequence), the CDR1 and CDR2 sequences are LNHNV and YYDKDF. Input material: blood. The chain couples TRBV15 to TRBJ2-5; the junction holds 9 bases that match TRBD2. This TCR was recovered from a man younger than 40 in good health. The nucleotide sequence is TGTGCCACCAGCAGCCCGACTAGCGGCCGATACCAAGAGACCCAGTACTTC. Its translation is CATSSPTSGRYQETQYF.